Following are 26 T cell receptor beta chains from one sample sequenced in a study of blood T cell repertoires in COVID-19. Assay: immunoSEQ multiplex PCR; the TCRdb copy retains only in-frame clones and omits some. The data hold approximately 30,000 clones, with 91% observed a single time. The sequencing sample was made of peripheral blood. The receptors here all came from a human donor with active COVID-19. The donor label of this sample is uncertain.

CDR3 bases: TGTGCCAGCAGTCTACGGGACAAGGATCAGCCCCAGCATTTT. This encodes CASSLRDKDQPQHF. The rearrangement links TRBV28 to TRBJ1-5; tentatively, D is TRBD1 (6 bases). The CDR3 has 14 amino acids. Trimming removed 5 bases at V and 5 bases at J, with 13 bases between. Germline V gene lookup returns CDR1 MDHEN and CDR2 SYDVKM.

This chain links TRBV4-3 with TRBJ2-1; 8 positions match TRBD1. CDR3 length: 16 amino acids. The trim removed 4 bases at V and 0 bases at J, leaving 5 bases unmatched. CDR1 and CDR2 (germline): LGHNA, YSLEER. Here the CDR3 DNA reads TGCGCCAGCAGCCTTAGGACAGGGAGCTCCTACAATGAGCAGTTCTTC. This codes for CASSLRTGSSYNEQFF.

The V gene is TRBV30, the J gene TRBJ1-6, with D perhaps matching TRBD1 (6 bases). This CDR3 has 14 amino acids. V was clipped by 0 bases and J by 6 bases, with 9 bases between them. CDR1 GTSNPN and CDR2 SVGIG come from the germline V gene (reference sequence). The chain's CDR3 is CAWSVGQLNSPLHF. In DNA form, the CDR3 reads TGTGCCTGGAGTGTAGGACAGCTTAATTCACCCCTCCACTTT.

The rearrangement uses TRBV28 and TRBJ1-1, with TRBD1 identical over 8 bases. V gave up 5 bases and J gave up 5 bases; unmatched junction bases: 13. Germline V gene lookup returns CDR1 MDHEN and CDR2 SYDVKM. This CDR3 has 16 residues. CDR3: CASSLLPGQEGTEAFF. The DNA for the CDR3 is TGTGCCAGCAGTCTACTGCCGGGACAGGAAGGAACTGAAGCTTTCTTT.

This clone was found once. The chain links TRBV7-3 to TRBJ2-3; TRBD2 is a possible D gene (6 bases). V lost 2 bases and J lost 3, with 12 bases in between. The CDR3 has 15 residues. The germline CDR1 and CDR2 sequences are SGHTA and FQGTGA. The CDR3 DNA follows: TGTGCCAGCAGCTTACGGCTTGCGGGGACAGATACGCAGTATTTT. Translating it yields CASSLRLAGTDTQYF.

This clone was seen just once. The chain carries TRBV15 and TRBJ2-7; 10 positions agree with TRBD1. The CDR3 runs to 15 residues. The trim removed 3 bases at V and 1 base at J, leaving 3 bases unmatched. The germline V gene encodes CDR1 LNHNV and CDR2 YYDKDF (reference sequence). The CDR3 loop is CATSSGQGVSYEQYF. CDR3 DNA: TGTGCCACCAGCAGCGGACAGGGGGTTTCCTACGAGCAGTACTTC.

The V gene is TRBV27, the J gene TRBJ2-7; 7 bases fit TRBD1. Looked up from germline, CDR1 is MNHEY and CDR2 is SMNVEV (reference sequence). The length of the CDR3 is 13 residues. Trimming took 7 bases from V and 4 from J; bases not matched to a gene: 7. CDR3 loop: CASTATGRYEQYF. The DNA for the CDR3 is TGTGCCAGCACCGCGACAGGGCGGTACGAGCAGTACTTC.

The V call is TRBV20-1, the J call TRBJ1-2, with unresolved D. CDR3 length equals 11 residues. V was trimmed by 7 bases and J by 4 bases, leaving 10 bases between them. CDR1 is DFQATT and CDR2 is SNEGSKA in the germline V gene (reference sequence). The CDR3 is CSGVSVYGYTF. The CDR3 nucleotides read TGCAGTGGTGTGTCAGTCTATGGCTACACCTTC.

The chain couples TRBV7-9 to TRBJ2-3; D may be TRBD2 (7 bases). V lost 7 bases and J lost 1, with 15 bases in between. The germline gives CDR1 SEHNR, CDR2 FQNEAQ (reference sequence). CDR3 length: 15 amino acids. The CDR3 nucleotides read TGTGCCAGCACAAGGGGGGCGGGAGGCACAGATACGCAGTATTTT. Its protein product is CASTRGAGGTDTQYF. Together with reference TRBV7-9 and TRBJ2-3, the CDR3 gives the full variable domain: DTGVSQNPRHKITKRGQNVTFRCDPISEHNRLYWYRQTLGQGPEFLTYFQNEAQLEKSRLLSDRFSAERPKGSFSTLEIQRTEQGDSAMYLCASTRGAGGTDTQYFGPGTRLTVL.

This chain uses TRBV2 with TRBJ2-1; 7 bases are shared with TRBD2. The germline V gene has CDR1 SNHLY and CDR2 FYNNEI. The CDR3 has 17 residues. V dropped 5 bases and J dropped 0; count of bases not matched to a gene: 10. In DNA form, the CDR3 reads TGTGCCAGCAGTTCGATGCCCGGGACTATCTCCTACAATGAGCAGTTCTTC. Translation: CASSSMPGTISYNEQFF.

This chain joins TRBV6-5 and TRBJ2-2, with 8 bases that match TRBD2. This CDR3 spans 14 amino acids. CDR1 and CDR2 (germline): MNHEY, SVGAGI. V dropped 1 base and J dropped 6; count of bases not matched to a gene: 1. The CDR3 is CASSYWRGAGELFF. The CDR3 bases are TGTGCCAGCAGTTACTGGCGGGGGGCCGGGGAGCTGTTTTTT.

The chain is built from TRBV30 and TRBJ1-3; unclear D gene. The V end was cut by 1 base, the J end by 3 bases, with 7 bases between. Germline V CDR1 and CDR2: GTSNPN, SVGIG (reference sequence). CDR3 length: 13 residues. The CDR3 spells CAWSGTRGNTIYF. The CDR3 DNA reads TGTGCCTGGAGTGGGACTCGTGGAAACACCATATATTTT.

This clone has more than one count but fewer than ten. The V gene is TRBV19, the J gene TRBJ1-5; D is ambiguous. The CDR3 has 13 amino acids. The V gene lost 1 base and the J gene lost 5 bases, with 6 bases spanning the gap. Germline V gives CDR1 LNHDA, CDR2 SQIVND (reference sequence). The CDR3 nucleotides read TGTGCCAGTAGTATAGGGAGGGATCAGCCCCAGCATTTT. This translates into CASSIGRDQPQHF. The entire variable domain, with the rest obtained from reference TRBV19 and TRBJ1-5, is as follows: DGGITQSPKYLFRKEGQNVTLSCEQNLNHDAMYWYRQDPGQGLRLIYYSQIVNDFQKGDIAEGYSVSREKKESFPLTVTSAQKNPTAFYLCASSIGRDQPQHFGDGTRLSIL.

The genes are TRBV9 and TRBJ2-1; D is perhaps TRBD2 (6 bases). Trimming took 3 bases from V and 1 from J, leaving 8 bases between them. The CDR3 sequence is 14 residues long. Germline V gives CDR1 SGDLS, CDR2 YYNGEE. The CDR3: CASSAAGSYNEQFF. In DNA form, the CDR3 reads TGTGCCAGCAGCGCCGCGGGGTCCTACAATGAGCAGTTCTTC.

The gene calls are TRBV6-1 and TRBJ1-3; D unresolved. Trimming left V 2 bases short and J 5 bases short, with 13 bases between. Per the germline V gene, CDR1 is MNHNS and CDR2 is SASEGT. The CDR3 has 15 amino acids. CDR3 in DNA: TGTGCCAGCAGTGAAATCAGGCCACCCCGAAACACCATATATTTT. It encodes CASSEIRPPRNTIYF.

The genes are TRBV2 and TRBJ1-6; tentative D call: TRBD1 (6 bases). Deletions cut 4 bases from V and 5 bases from J, with 9 bases between. The CDR3 sequence is 14 residues long. Per the germline V gene, CDR1 is SNHLY and CDR2 is FYNNEI. CDR3: CASSVAGDNSPLHF. The DNA of the CDR3 is TGTGCCAGCAGTGTCGCAGGGGATAATTCACCCCTCCACTTT.

This clone has a handful of counts. The rearrangement links TRBV3-1 (or the pseudogene TRBV3-2) to TRBJ1-2; 9 nucleotides align to TRBD1. CDR3 length equals 14 residues. The germline V gene encodes CDR1 LGHDT and CDR2 YNNKEL (reference sequence). Germline trimming cut 4 bases from V and 6 bases from J; bases unmatched to any gene: 6. The CDR3 loop reads CASSPRTGAHGYTF. DNA of the CDR3: TGTGCCAGCAGCCCTCGGACAGGGGCGCATGGCTACACCTTC.

This chain joins TRBV6-6 and TRBJ2-1; D is undetermined. The CDR3 runs 15 residues. Germline CDR1 reads MNHNY; CDR2 reads SVGAGI (reference sequence). Trimming took 8 bases from V and 1 from J, leaving 15 bases between them. The CDR3 here is CASGDPPSSYNEQFF. In DNA form, the CDR3 reads TGTGCCAGCGGAGACCCACCATCATCCTACAATGAGCAGTTCTTC.

The chain carries TRBV5-1 and TRBJ2-7, with a tentative D call TRBD2 (5 bases). CDR1 is SGHRS, CDR2 YFSETQ, per germline. CDR3 size: 14 residues. Trimming shortened V by 0 bases and J by 2 bases, and 9 bases separated the two germline ends. The CDR3 here is CASSLEAATYEQYF. The CDR3, as DNA: TGCGCCAGCAGCTTGGAAGCGGCTACCTACGAGCAGTACTTC.

The rearrangement joins TRBV7-3 to TRBJ2-6, with D possibly being TRBD1 (6 bases). Germline CDR1 SGHTA, CDR2 FQGTGA. The V gene lost 0 bases and the J gene lost 4 bases, with 10 bases spanning the gap. This CDR3 spans 16 amino acids. This CDR3 reads CASSLTAGVGANVLTF. CDR3 nucleotides: TGTGCCAGCAGCTTAACTGCAGGGGTAGGGGCCAACGTCCTGACTTTC.

The chain has TRBV27 and TRBJ2-3; 11 positions agree with TRBD2. The length of the CDR3 is 17 residues. Germline-derived CDR1 and CDR2 are MNHEY and SMNVEV (reference sequence). J gave up 6 bases and V 8 bases, and 16 bases lay outside the gene matches. The CDR3 DNA reads as TGTGCCAGCTACTCGCTGCTTAGCGGGGGGGCCGGGGATACGCAGTATTTT. Amino acids: CASYSLLSGGAGDTQYF.

This clone was seen only once. The chain recombines TRBV7-9 with TRBJ2-1; possibly TRBD2 for D (5 bases). The CDR3 loop spans 15 amino acids. Between the trimmed V and J ends, which lost 5 bases and 9 bases, there was a span of 20 bases. Germline CDR1 and CDR2: SEHNR and FQNEAQ (reference sequence). This CDR3 is CASSPPPQRDGEQFF. CDR3 in DNA: TGTGCCAGCAGCCCACCCCCTCAGAGGGATGGTGAGCAGTTCTTC.

The genes are TRBV6-5 and TRBJ2-7; D may be TRBD2 (6 bases). Germline V gene lookup returns CDR1 MNHEY and CDR2 SVGAGI. CDR3 length: 15 amino acids. V was shortened by 6 bases and J by 4 bases, with 19 bases between the two germline ends. Here the CDR3 reads CASRSLAVGGYEQYF. The DNA for the CDR3 is TGTGCCAGCAGATCATTAGCGGTGGGGGGATACGAGCAGTACTTC.

The CDR3 reads CAWSVSSRSGAFF. CDR3 DNA: TGTGCCTGGAGTGTCTCCTCTAGGAGCGGAGCTTTCTTT. The V gene is TRBV30, the J gene TRBJ1-1; no clear D gene. Trimming left V 0 bases short and J 10 bases short, with 15 bases between. Per germline, CDR1 GTSNPN and CDR2 SVGIG (reference sequence). This CDR3 is 13 amino acids long. Filled out from reference TRBV30 and TRBJ1-1, the complete variable domain reads SQTIHQWPATLVQPVGSPLSLECTVEGTSNPNLYWYRQAAGRGLQLLFYSVGIGQISSEVPQNLSASRPQDRQFILSSKKLLLSDSGFYLCAWSVSSRSGAFFGQGTRLTVV.

V is TRBV5-4 and J is TRBJ1-3; D not certain. CDR3 length equals 16 residues. Germline loops: CDR1 SGHNT, CDR2 YYREEE (reference sequence). With 0 bases removed from V and 0 bases from J, the gap between germline ends came to 10 bases. CDR3 bases: TGTGCCAGCAGCTTGGGGGGAGCCGGCTCTGGAAACACCATATATTTT. The encoded protein is CASSLGGAGSGNTIYF. The full variable domain, completed using reference TRBV5-4 and TRBJ1-3, is ETGVTQSPTHLIKTRGQQVTLRCSSQSGHNTVSWYQQALGQGPQFIFQYYREEENGRGNFPPRFSGLQFPNYSSELNVNALELDDSALYLCASSLGGAGSGNTIYFGEGSWLTVV.

This clone was counted once. The rearrangement uses TRBV4-3 and TRBJ2-7; 9 nucleotides match TRBD1. Germline loops: CDR1 LGHNA, CDR2 YSLEER. CDR3 size: 14 residues. V lost 5 bases to trimming and J lost 2 bases; unmatched junction nucleotides: 4. This chain's CDR3 is CASSAGTGTYEQYF. For the CDR3, the DNA is TGCGCCAGCAGCGCCGGGACAGGGACCTACGAGCAGTACTTC.